This TCR beta chain was observed in a study of blood T cell repertoires in COVID-19. Study as a whole: Acute-phase and convalescent COVID-19 samples originated in the United States, Italy and Spain. In each case, the material was cDNA or gDNA derived from T cells, B-cell-depleted T cells, or PBMCs.

Per the original methods: The authors estimated nucleated cell counts from reference gene primer amplification. The assay was immunoSEQ multiplex PCR, and TCRdb's table has in-frame clones only and misses some. V and J calls plus clone size are reproduced from that table; the DNA served to infer D and trimming. The table shows about 270,000 clones, with 82% occurring only once. The CDR3 consists of 12 residues. Germline lookup yields CDR1 MNHNY and CDR2 SVGAGI (reference sequence). Trimming took off 4 bases at V and 6 bases at J, with 7 bases between the two ends. Sequenced: peripheral blood. V and J are TRBV6-6 and TRBJ2-1; D is undetermined. The sequence was collected from a woman aged 18-29 years with acute or convalescent COVID-19. The DNA for the CDR3 is TGTGCCAGCAGTTCCCTCCCCAATGAGCAGTTCTTC. Translating it yields CASSSLPNEQFF.